This TCR beta chain was profiled in a study of technical replicates of blood from a few donors. Here immunoSEQ multiplex PCR was the method, and the copy in TCRdb shows in-frame clones only, minus some. The data contain 80,000 or so clones, approximately 94% of them singletons. The CDR3 has 13 residues. The germline V gene encodes CDR1 MNHNY and CDR2 SVGAGI (reference sequence). Germline trimming cut 5 bases from V and 1 base from J; bases unmatched to any gene: 1. The sample taken for sequencing was T cells isolated from PBMCs. The V gene is TRBV6-6, the J gene TRBJ1-1; TRBD1 aligns across 7 bases. This TCR came from a human donor in good health. The chain's CDR3 is CASSRQGNTEAFF. CDR3 coding DNA: TGTGCCAGCAGTAGACAGGGGAACACTGAAGCTTTCTTT.